This entry is about one T cell receptor (beta chain). Its antigen is unidentified. This entry is derived from a study of cytomegalovirus exposure and HLA in healthy donors. Study observations and caveats: Productive rates of about 87% or about 30% were seen for most TCR beta V segments in an earlier analysis.

The study ran its PCR with 60 Vbeta and 13 Jbeta primers. Data came from immunoSEQ multiplex PCR; TCRdb stores just in-frame clones and leaves some out. The sample lists 100,000 to 150,000 clones; 60% to 80% were seen once. The ends were cut back, 0 bases at V and 6 bases at J, with 11 bases in the middle. This CDR3 has 15 amino acids. CDR1 and CDR2 (germline): MNHEY, SVGAGI. The chain employs TRBV6-5 and TRBJ1-4; tentatively, D is TRBD1 (6 bases). This clonotype was obtained from a woman aged 55-70 years in good health and CMV-seronegative. The sample consisted of PBMCs. The CDR3 region is CASSYSGARDEKLFF. In DNA form, the CDR3 reads TGTGCCAGCAGTTACTCGGGGGCTAGGGATGAAAAACTGTTTTTT.